This T cell receptor (beta chain) came from a study of blood T cells in healthy people across ages. Next came a second PCR, run for roughly 6 to 11 cycles, which used a sample-barcoded 5' primer along with a J-beta primer mix. One entry per CDR3 protein results from TCRdb running MiXCR on the 5' RACE reads. The table shows nearly 800,000 distinct CDR3 sequences, with 25% occurring only once. Study-level points and caveats: Relative to aged donors, long-lived donors carried more naive CD4+ cells and displayed higher diversity.

This clonotype was seen a handful of times. Its antigen remains unidentified. The CDR3 has 13 amino acids. Germline-derived CDR1 and CDR2 are SGHRS and YFSETQ. With 0 bases removed from V and 8 bases from J, the gap between germline ends came to 9 bases. This sample was also put to use in a study of T cells of mothers and their children.

The sequencing sample was made of blood. This clonotype was obtained from a boy aged 10-17 years in good health. The chain joins TRBV5-1 to TRBJ2-1; the D gene is possibly TRBD1 (5 bases). The CDR3 region is CASSLGTRDEQFF. CDR3 DNA: TGCGCCAGCAGCTTGGGGACACGGGATGAGCAGTTCTTC.